Sequencing of this T cell receptor (beta chain) was carried out in a study of T cells in Graves' hyperthyroidism and ophthalmopathy. As for the study in general: Peripheral blood was collected at initial diagnosis, before any treatment.

Researchers took RNA transcripts and amplified the TCR beta CDR3 regions from them. The HTBI primer set served for first-round RT-PCR of the TCR CDR3. A single record per CDR3 protein comes from TCRdb applying MiXCR to the multiplex PCR reads. The table shows about 400,000 distinct CDR3 sequences, with about 15% occurring only once. Germline CDR1 reads SGHAT; CDR2 reads FQNNGV. J gave up 7 bases and V 5 bases, and 13 bases lay outside the gene matches. CDR3 size: 16 residues. The gene calls are TRBV11-2 and TRBJ2-3, with 9 bases matching TRBD2. This clonotype was obtained from a woman aged 60-75 years with Graves' ophthalmopathy. Material for sequencing was blood. The CDR3 region has the DNA TGTGCCAGCAGCCCTTTAGCGGGAGAAGAGAGGAATACGCAGTATTTT. It encodes CASSPLAGEERNTQYF. Full variable domain (remainder filled in from reference TRBV11-2 and TRBJ2-3): EAGVAQSPRYKIIEKRQSVAFWCNPISGHATLYWYQQILGQGPKLLIQFQNNGVVDDSQLPKDRFSAERLKGVDSTLKIQPAKLEDSAVYLCASSPLAGEERNTQYFGPGTRLTVL.